This T cell receptor beta chain stems from a study of cytomegalovirus exposure and HLA in healthy donors. Study outcomes and limitations: Analysis performed later found around 15,000 TCR beta sequences associated with HLA alleles at 0.05 false discovery rate. It was taken for granted in presence/absence analyses that sequencing depth across donors was roughly uniform.

Per germline, CDR1 SGDLS and CDR2 YYNGEE. The CDR3 sequence is 15 residues long. Trimming removed 1 base from V and 3 bases from J, with 11 bases in between. Details on this clone: Its matching antigen is unknown.

The PCR employed 60 Vbeta primers together with 13 Jbeta primers. Assay used: immunoSEQ multiplex PCR; TCRdb lists only in-frame clones, some missing. The profile shows roughly 140,000 clones, 82% of them singletons. This TCR was recovered from a male donor in good health and CMV-seronegative. This rearrangement joins TRBV9 to TRBJ1-5; D is perhaps TRBD1 (6 bases). The material sequenced was PBMCs. CDR3 in amino acids: CASSVRGAPNQPQHF. Written as DNA, the CDR3 is TGTGCCAGCAGCGTACGGGGGGCCCCCAATCAGCCCCAGCATTTT.